This T cell receptor beta chain is from a study of blood T cell repertoires in COVID-19. Original processing notes: Reference gene primer amplification gave nucleated cell count estimates. The method was immunoSEQ multiplex PCR; TCRdb's version includes in-frame clones alone and lacks a portion of them. D and trimming were read from the DNA, whereas the V and J calls and clone size are those reported in that table. The repertoire includes some 170,000 clones, about three quarters of them detected once, and just over 8.5% sits in the top ten. This clone was seen only a few times. Germline-derived CDR1 and CDR2 are LGHDT and YNNKEL (reference sequence). This CDR3 has 18 amino acids. V gave up 0 bases and J gave up 3 bases; unmatched junction bases: 9.

The sequence derives from a woman aged 45-59 years with active or convalescent COVID-19. Sample: peripheral blood. The chain uses TRBV3-1 (or the pseudogene TRBV3-2) and TRBJ1-5, with 9 bases that match TRBD1. This CDR3 is CASSQEGEGQGYNQPQHF. In DNA, the CDR3 is TGTGCCAGCAGCCAAGAGGGGGAGGGACAGGGATACAATCAGCCCCAGCATTTT.